This passage covers 26 T cell receptor beta chains from one sample sequenced in a study of beta chain features in type 1 diabetes. Of the isolated RNA, all was reverse transcribed, and so the sequenced material was expressed TCRB transcripts. This table comes from immunoSEQ multiplex PCR, and its TCRdb copy is limited to in-frame clones, with some not included. Of about 360,000 clones detected, roughly 12% appear once; the ten largest clones hold approximately 0.015%. Sequenced material: naive CD4+ T cells from blood. These receptor sequences come from a man between 18 and 35 years old in good health.

In its sample, this clone was seen a few times. J is TRBJ2-1 and V is TRBV19, with D perhaps matching TRBD2 (5 bases). The CDR3 runs to 14 residues. CDR1 and CDR2 from the germline V gene are LNHDA and SQIVND (reference sequence). Trimming took 2 bases from V and 6 from J, leaving 11 bases between them. In DNA form, the CDR3 reads TGTGCCAGTAGTATATCCCCCGGAGGCAATGAGCAGTTCTTC. Amino acids: CASSISPGGNEQFF.

This clone was recorded a few times. V is TRBV30 and J is TRBJ2-7, with D maybe TRBD2 (6 bases). Germline CDR1 and CDR2: GTSNPN and SVGIG (reference sequence). This CDR3 has 13 amino acids. V lost 7 bases and J lost 6, with 19 bases in between. The CDR3 nucleotides are TGTGCCTTGACGGGACTCCAGGGATCCGAGCAGTACTTC. Translation: CALTGLQGSEQYF.

CDR3 sequence (DNA): TGTGCCAGCAGCTTAGGACAGCAGAACTATGGCTACACCTTC. As protein: CASSLGQQNYGYTF. The chain links TRBV7-9 to TRBJ1-2, with D possibly matching TRBD1 (5 bases). The CDR3 is 14 residues long. Germline V CDR1 and CDR2: SEHNR, FQNEAQ (reference sequence). Trimming removed 1 base from V and 2 bases from J, with 8 bases in between.

DNA for the CDR3: TGCAGCGTTCTAGCGTACAATGAGCAGTTCTTC. Protein: CSVLAYNEQFF. The chain has TRBV29-1 and TRBJ2-1; D is perhaps TRBD2 (6 bases). The CDR3 runs to 11 residues. Germline-derived CDR1 and CDR2 are SQVTM and ANQGSEA. Trimming removed 5 bases from V and 4 bases from J, with 6 bases in between.

This clone was seen only a few times. This sequence joins TRBV12-5 and TRBJ2-3; 12 bases are shared with TRBD1. Germline CDR1 and CDR2: LGHNT and FRNRAP. The CDR3 is 17 amino acids. The trim removed 6 bases at V and 5 bases at J, leaving 12 bases unmatched. The CDR3 loop reads CASGRGTGGIRGDTQYF. The CDR3 coding sequence is TGTGCTAGTGGCCGTGGGACAGGGGGCATTCGTGGAGATACGCAGTATTTT.

In its sample, this clone was seen a few times. This rearrangement joins TRBV7-2 to TRBJ2-1; 9 nucleotides line up with TRBD2. Germline V gene sequence: CDR1 SGHTA, CDR2 FQGNSA. The CDR3 loop spans 16 amino acids. The V gene end was trimmed by 2 bases and the J gene end by 2 bases; junction bases not matched to a gene: 4. CDR3 loop: CASSLLGGGAYNEQFF. The CDR3 DNA reads TGTGCCAGCAGCTTACTAGGCGGGGGGGCCTACAATGAGCAGTTCTTC.

This chain connects TRBV6-5 to TRBJ1-2; 11 bases are a match to TRBD1. CDR1 is MNHEY, CDR2 SVGAGI, per germline. CDR3 length equals 14 residues. Unmatched junction bases numbered 8, after V lost 7 bases and J lost 7 bases. CDR3 amino acids: CASTYGQGAFGYTF. The CDR3 DNA is TGTGCCAGCACCTACGGACAGGGGGCGTTTGGCTACACCTTC.

This clone occurred a few times. This chain links TRBV7-9 with TRBJ1-1; no definite D call. Germline V CDR1 and CDR2: SEHNR, FQNEAQ (reference sequence). Trimming removed 4 bases at V and 8 bases at J, with 14 bases between. The CDR3 runs to 13 residues. CDR3: CASSYRTYSEAFF. As DNA, the CDR3 is TGTGCCAGCAGCTACCGAACCTACAGCGAAGCTTTCTTT. Based on the CDR3 plus reference TRBV7-9 and TRBJ1-1, the full variable domain is DTGVSQNPRHKITKRGQNVTFRCDPISEHNRLYWYRQTLGQGPEFLTYFQNEAQLEKSRLLSDRFSAERPKGSFSTLEIQRTEQGDSAMYLCASSYRTYSEAFFGQGTRLTVV.

J is TRBJ1-4 and V is TRBV5-6; D is possibly TRBD1 (6 bases). In germline, CDR1 is SGHDT, CDR2 YYEEEE. The CDR3 totals 14 residues. With 3 bases removed from V and 8 bases from J, the gap between germline ends came to 14 bases. In DNA form, the CDR3 reads TGTGCCAGCAGCTGGCAGGGGAGCGGCGAAAAACTGTTTTTT. Translation gives CASSWQGSGEKLFF.

This clone was detected a few times. The CDR3 nucleotides are TGTGCCAGTGCTGGGCAGGGGAACACCGGGGAGCTGTTTTTT. Translating gives CASAGQGNTGELFF. This rearrangement joins TRBV6-5 to TRBJ2-2, with D maybe TRBD1 (5 bases). This CDR3 region has 14 residues. The germline gives CDR1 MNHEY, CDR2 SVGAGI. The germline V and J ends were trimmed by 9 bases and 1 base, with 12 bases remaining between them.

This clone was counted between two and nine times. The rearrangement links TRBV7-9 to TRBJ1-6; no clear D. Deletions cut 2 bases from V and 8 bases from J, with 13 bases between. The CDR3 sequence is 15 residues long. Germline loops: CDR1 SEHNR, CDR2 FQNEAQ (reference sequence). CDR3 sequence: CASSLTAARDSPLHF. The CDR3 coding sequence is TGTGCCAGCAGCTTAACGGCGGCGCGGGATTCACCCCTCCACTTT.

The chain is built from TRBV2 and TRBJ1-5; a possible D gene is TRBD1 (6 bases). CDR3 length: 14 amino acids. Germline V gene lookup returns CDR1 SNHLY and CDR2 FYNNEI. The germline V and J ends were trimmed by 10 bases and 0 bases, with 13 bases remaining between them. The CDR3 bases are TGTGCCACCACTCAGGGGAGTAGCAATCAGCCCCAGCATTTT. This sequence encodes CATTQGSSNQPQHF.

The V gene is TRBV28, the J gene TRBJ1-2; 8 nucleotides line up with TRBD1. The CDR3 runs 13 residues. V shed 4 bases and J 7 bases; nucleotides not matched to a gene: 5. Germline V gene sequence: CDR1 MDHEN, CDR2 SYDVKM. CDR3 region: CASSWDRFPGYTF. CDR3 in DNA: TGTGCCAGCAGTTGGGACAGGTTCCCTGGCTACACCTTC.

This sequence joins TRBV15 and TRBJ1-1, with a tentative D call TRBD1 (6 bases). Germline V gene lookup returns CDR1 LNHNV and CDR2 YYDKDF (reference sequence). V gave up 7 bases and J gave up 4 bases, with 16 bases separating them. This CDR3 contains 14 residues. CDR3 sequence: CATTIGGIGTEAFF. In DNA form, the CDR3 reads TGTGCCACCACTATTGGGGGCATCGGCACTGAAGCTTTCTTT.

This chain uses TRBV5-4 with TRBJ2-7, with 7 bases aligning to TRBD2. The V and J ends lost 3 bases and 0 bases, in that order; junction bases with no gene match: 6. CDR3 length equals 15 residues. Germline V lookup: CDR1 SGHNT, CDR2 YYREEE (reference sequence). The DNA of the CDR3 is TGTGCCAGCAGCTCCAAACAGCGGGACTCCTACGAGCAGTACTTC. Translation gives CASSSKQRDSYEQYF.

This clone turned up a few times. This rearrangement joins TRBV7-6 to TRBJ1-4, with D perhaps matching TRBD1 (5 bases). Trimming left V 4 bases short and J 0 bases short, with 12 bases between. Germline lookup yields CDR1 SGHVS and CDR2 FNYEAQ. CDR3 length: 16 residues. The CDR3 spells CASSSQGLATNEKLFF. Here the CDR3 DNA reads TGTGCCAGCAGCTCTCAGGGCCTTGCAACTAATGAAAAACTGTTTTTT.

Here the CDR3 DNA reads TGTGCCAGCAGCATAAGGCGGGATGAGCAGTTCTTC. It specifies CASSIRRDEQFF. V usage is TRBV11-2 and J usage is TRBJ2-1, with D perhaps TRBD2 (5 bases). This CDR3 is 12 amino acids long. Trimming left V 5 bases short and J 8 bases short, with 10 bases between. From germline, CDR1 is SGHAT and CDR2 FQNNGV.

This clone turned up a few times. Relative to the germline gene, one junction end is altered; a read error may explain this. The genes are TRBV20-1 and TRBJ2-7, with TRBD1 identical over 7 bases. The CDR3 spans 10 residues. Germline loops: CDR1 DFQATT, CDR2 SNEGSKA (reference sequence). The CDR3 DNA reads TGCAGTGCGGGTCAGGGGGTCCCAAACTTC. Its protein is CSAGQGVPNF.

This clone was counted only a few times. This rearrangement joins TRBV7-6 to TRBJ2-7; TRBD1 is a possible D gene (6 bases). The CDR3 has 14 amino acids. Germline lookup yields CDR1 SGHVS and CDR2 FNYEAQ. Deletions cut 6 bases from V and 3 bases from J, with 15 bases between. CDR3 nucleotide sequence: TGTGCCAGCAGTCGTTCTGGACAGAGCTACGAGCAGTACTTC. Translating gives CASSRSGQSYEQYF.

V gene TRBV9 combines with J gene TRBJ2-1; 10 positions agree with TRBD2. V gave up 4 bases and J gave up 8 bases; unmatched junction bases: 6. The CDR3 is made up of 14 amino acids. Germline V CDR1 and CDR2: SGDLS, YYNGEE. The chain's CDR3 is CASSLRTSGDEQFF. CDR3 DNA: TGTGCCAGCAGCCTTCGGACTAGCGGCGATGAGCAGTTCTTC.

This chain connects TRBV13 to TRBJ1-2; D remains unclear. V lost 2 bases to trimming and J lost 6 bases, with 13 bases between them. There are 14 residues in the CDR3. The germline CDR1 and CDR2 sequences are PRHDT and FYEKMQ (reference sequence). CDR3: CASSLFGFSDGYTF. CDR3 sequence (DNA): TGTGCCAGCAGCTTATTCGGCTTCAGCGATGGCTACACCTTC.

The chain recombines TRBV7-2 with TRBJ2-5, with TRBD2 matching 15 bases. This CDR3 contains 17 residues. Germline V gives CDR1 SGHTA, CDR2 FQGNSA. V was pared by 5 bases and J by 5 bases, with 9 bases of the junction left unmatched. The DNA for the CDR3 is TGTGCCAGCAGCAACGGACTAGCGGGGGGGCGAGGCGAGACCCAGTACTTC. Residues: CASSNGLAGGRGETQYF.

The J gene is TRBJ1-2, the V gene TRBV27; 9 bases are shared with TRBD1. Germline V lookup: CDR1 MNHEY, CDR2 SMNVEV (reference sequence). This CDR3 is 14 amino acids long. With V trimmed by 8 bases and J by 3 bases, 7 bases remained unmatched. Written as DNA, the CDR3 is TGTGCCAGCTCCGACAGGGGGGACCACTATGGCTACACCTTC. Its translation: CASSDRGDHYGYTF.

The chain joins TRBV19 to TRBJ2-1; tentative D call: TRBD1 (6 bases). The V end was cut by 0 bases, the J end by 0 bases, with 9 bases between. The CDR3 has 16 amino acids. The germline CDR1 and CDR2 sequences are LNHDA and SQIVND (reference sequence). CDR3 region: CASSIEDRLSYNEQFF. The CDR3 nucleotides read TGTGCCAGTAGTATAGAAGACAGGCTCTCCTACAATGAGCAGTTCTTC.

This clone has more than one count but fewer than ten. V is TRBV14 and J is TRBJ2-1, with D maybe TRBD1 (6 bases). CDR1 SGHDN and CDR2 FVKESK come from the germline V gene. Trimming left V 6 bases short and J 0 bases short, with 12 bases between. The CDR3 has 15 amino acids. In DNA form, the CDR3 reads TGTGCCAGCAGGCCGACAGGAAGCTCCTACAATGAGCAGTTCTTC. This gives the protein CASRPTGSSYNEQFF.

The chain recombines TRBV6-5 with TRBJ2-3, with 7 positions matching TRBD2. Germline trimming cut 7 bases from V and 4 bases from J; bases unmatched to any gene: 8. Germline CDR1 is MNHEY and CDR2 is SVGAGI. CDR3 length: 14 amino acids. The DNA for the CDR3 is TGTGCCAGCACGAAGGCGGGGGTCGCAGATACGCAGTATTTT. Its protein is CASTKAGVADTQYF.